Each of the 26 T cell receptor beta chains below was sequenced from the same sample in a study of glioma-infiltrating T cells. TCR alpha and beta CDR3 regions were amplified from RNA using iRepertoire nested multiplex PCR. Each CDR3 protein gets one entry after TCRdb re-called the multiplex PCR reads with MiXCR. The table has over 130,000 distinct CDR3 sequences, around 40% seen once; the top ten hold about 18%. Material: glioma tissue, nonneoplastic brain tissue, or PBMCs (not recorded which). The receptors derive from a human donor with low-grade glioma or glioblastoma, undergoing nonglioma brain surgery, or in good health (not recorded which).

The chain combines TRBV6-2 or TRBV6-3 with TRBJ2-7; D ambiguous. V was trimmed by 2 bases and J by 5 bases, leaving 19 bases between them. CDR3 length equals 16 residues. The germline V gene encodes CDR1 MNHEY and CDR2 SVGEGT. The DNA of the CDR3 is TGTGCCAGCAGTTACGAGTTCAGCCTAGGCGCTAACGAGCAGTACTTC. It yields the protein CASSYEFSLGANEQYF.

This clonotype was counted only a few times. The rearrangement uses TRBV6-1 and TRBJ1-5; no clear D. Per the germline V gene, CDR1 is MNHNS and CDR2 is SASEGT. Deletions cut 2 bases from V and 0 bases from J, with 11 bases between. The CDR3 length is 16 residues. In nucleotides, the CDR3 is TGTGCCAGCAGTGAATTTAGGTTGAGTAGCAATCAGCCCCAGCATTTT. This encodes CASSEFRLSSNQPQHF.

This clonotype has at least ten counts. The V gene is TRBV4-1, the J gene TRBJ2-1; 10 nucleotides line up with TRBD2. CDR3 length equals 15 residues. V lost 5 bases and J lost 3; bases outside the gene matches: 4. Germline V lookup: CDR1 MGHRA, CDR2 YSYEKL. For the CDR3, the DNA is TGCGCCAGCAGCGTTGGACTAGCGGACTACAATGAGCAGTTCTTC. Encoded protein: CASSVGLADYNEQFF.

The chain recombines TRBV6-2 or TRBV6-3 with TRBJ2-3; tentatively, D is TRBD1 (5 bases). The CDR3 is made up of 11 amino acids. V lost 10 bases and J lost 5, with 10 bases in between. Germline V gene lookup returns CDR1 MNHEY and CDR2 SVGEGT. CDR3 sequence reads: CATGLGDTQYF. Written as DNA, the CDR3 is TGTGCCACAGGGTTAGGAGATACGCAGTATTTT.

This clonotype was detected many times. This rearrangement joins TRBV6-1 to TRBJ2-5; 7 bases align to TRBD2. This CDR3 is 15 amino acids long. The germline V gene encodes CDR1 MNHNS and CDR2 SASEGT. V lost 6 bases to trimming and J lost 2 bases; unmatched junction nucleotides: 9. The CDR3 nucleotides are TGTGCCAGCAGAAGACACCTAGCGGCGCAAGAGACCCAGTACTTC. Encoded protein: CASRRHLAAQETQYF.

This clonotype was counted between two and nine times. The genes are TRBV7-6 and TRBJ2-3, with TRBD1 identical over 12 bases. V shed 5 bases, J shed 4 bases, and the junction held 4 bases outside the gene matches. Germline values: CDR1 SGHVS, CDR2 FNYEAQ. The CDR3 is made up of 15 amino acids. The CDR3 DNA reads TGTGCCAGCAGCCAGGGACAGGGGGCAGCAGATACGCAGTATTTT. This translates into CASSQGQGAADTQYF.

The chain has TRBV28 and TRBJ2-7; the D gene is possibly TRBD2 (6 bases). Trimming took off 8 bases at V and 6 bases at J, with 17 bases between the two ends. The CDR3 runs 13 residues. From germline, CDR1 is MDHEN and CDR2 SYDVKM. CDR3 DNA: TGTGCCAGCCGGGAGAGGGGAAACGGCGAGCAGTACTTC. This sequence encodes CASRERGNGEQYF.

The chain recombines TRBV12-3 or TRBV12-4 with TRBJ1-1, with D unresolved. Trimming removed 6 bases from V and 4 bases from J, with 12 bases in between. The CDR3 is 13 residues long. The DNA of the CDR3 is TGTGCCAGCAGCCCAGCATGGCCCACTGAAGCTTTCTTT. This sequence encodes CASSPAWPTEAFF.

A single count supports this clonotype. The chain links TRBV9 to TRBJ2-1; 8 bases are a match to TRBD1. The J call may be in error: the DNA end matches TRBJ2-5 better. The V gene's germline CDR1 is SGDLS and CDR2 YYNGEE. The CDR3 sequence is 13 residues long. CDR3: CASSGGQAETQYF. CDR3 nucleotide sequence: TGTGCCAGCAGCGGGGGACAGGCGGAGACCCAGTACTTC.

The CDR3 protein is CASSVYGTSGEQFF. CDR3 nucleotides: TGTGCCAGCAGTGTTTACGGGACTAGCGGTGAGCAGTTCTTC. The V call is TRBV6-4, the J call TRBJ2-1, with 11 bases fitting TRBD2. V shed 4 bases, J shed 9 bases, and the junction held 5 bases outside the gene matches. Germline V gives CDR1 MRHNA, CDR2 SNTAGT. CDR3 length equals 14 residues.

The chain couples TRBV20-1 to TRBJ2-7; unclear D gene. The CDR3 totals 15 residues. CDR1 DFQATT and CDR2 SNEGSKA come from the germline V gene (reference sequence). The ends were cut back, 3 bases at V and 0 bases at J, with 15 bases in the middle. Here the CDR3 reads CSASVAGFSSYEQYF. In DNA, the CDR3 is TGCAGTGCTAGTGTCGCCGGGTTCTCCTCCTACGAGCAGTACTTC.

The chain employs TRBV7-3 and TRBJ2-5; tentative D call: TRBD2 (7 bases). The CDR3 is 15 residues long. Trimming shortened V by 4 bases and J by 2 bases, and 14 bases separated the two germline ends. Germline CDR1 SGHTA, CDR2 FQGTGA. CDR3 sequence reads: CASSWGGGRQETQYF. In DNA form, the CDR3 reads TGTGCCAGCAGCTGGGGGGGCGGCAGGCAAGAGACCCAGTACTTC.

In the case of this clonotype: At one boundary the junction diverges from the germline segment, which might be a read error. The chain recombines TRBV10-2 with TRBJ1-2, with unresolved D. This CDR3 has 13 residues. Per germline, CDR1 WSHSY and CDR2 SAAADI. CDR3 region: CGTTQTSNYGYTF. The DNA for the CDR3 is TGTGGAACGACGCAAACCTCTAACTATGGCTACACCTTC.

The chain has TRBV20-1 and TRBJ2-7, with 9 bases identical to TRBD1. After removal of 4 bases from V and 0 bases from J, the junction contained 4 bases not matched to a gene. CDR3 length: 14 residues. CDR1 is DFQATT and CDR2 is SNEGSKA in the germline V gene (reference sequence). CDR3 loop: CSAIDRGGSYEQYF. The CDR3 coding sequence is TGCAGTGCTATCGACAGGGGGGGCTCCTACGAGCAGTACTTC.

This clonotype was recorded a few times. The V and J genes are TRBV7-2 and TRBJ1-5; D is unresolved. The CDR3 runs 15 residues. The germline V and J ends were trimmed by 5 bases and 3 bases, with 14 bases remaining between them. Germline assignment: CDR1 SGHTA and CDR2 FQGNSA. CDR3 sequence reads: CASSASGGFNQPQHF. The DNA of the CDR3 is TGTGCCAGCAGCGCAAGCGGCGGATTCAATCAGCCCCAGCATTTT.

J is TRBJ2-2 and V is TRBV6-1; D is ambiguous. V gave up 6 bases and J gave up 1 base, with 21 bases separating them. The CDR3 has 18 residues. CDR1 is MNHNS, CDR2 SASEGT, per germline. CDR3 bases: TGTGCCAGCAGGCCCAGCAGATGGGCCACCCGGAACACCGGGGAGCTGTTTTTT. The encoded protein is CASRPSRWATRNTGELFF.

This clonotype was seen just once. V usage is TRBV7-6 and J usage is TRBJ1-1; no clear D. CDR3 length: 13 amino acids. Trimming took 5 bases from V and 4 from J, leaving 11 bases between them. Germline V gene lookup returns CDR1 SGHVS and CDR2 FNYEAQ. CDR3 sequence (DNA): TGTGCCAGCAGCCCCGGCTGGGGCACTGAAGCTTTCTTT. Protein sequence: CASSPGWGTEAFF.

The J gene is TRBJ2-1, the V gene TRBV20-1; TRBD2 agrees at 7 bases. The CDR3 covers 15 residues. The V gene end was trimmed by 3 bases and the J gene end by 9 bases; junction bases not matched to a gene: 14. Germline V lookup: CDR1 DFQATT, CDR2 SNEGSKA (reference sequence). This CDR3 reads CSASFEWEGRGEQFF. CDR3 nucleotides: TGCAGTGCTAGTTTCGAGTGGGAGGGGAGAGGTGAGCAGTTCTTC.

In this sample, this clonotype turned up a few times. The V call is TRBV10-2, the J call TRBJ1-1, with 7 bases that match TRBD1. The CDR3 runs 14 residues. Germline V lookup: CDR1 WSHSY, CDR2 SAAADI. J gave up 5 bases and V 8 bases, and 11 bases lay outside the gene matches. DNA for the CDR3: TGCGCCAGCCTCCCCGACAGGGACGGGACTGAAGCTTTCTTT. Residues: CASLPDRDGTEAFF.

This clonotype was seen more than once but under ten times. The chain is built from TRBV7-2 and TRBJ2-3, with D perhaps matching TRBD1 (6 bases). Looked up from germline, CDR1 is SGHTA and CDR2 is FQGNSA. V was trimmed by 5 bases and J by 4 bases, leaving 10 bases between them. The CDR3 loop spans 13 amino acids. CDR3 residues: CASSVQGSDTQYF. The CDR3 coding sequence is TGTGCCAGCAGCGTTCAGGGGTCAGATACGCAGTATTTT.

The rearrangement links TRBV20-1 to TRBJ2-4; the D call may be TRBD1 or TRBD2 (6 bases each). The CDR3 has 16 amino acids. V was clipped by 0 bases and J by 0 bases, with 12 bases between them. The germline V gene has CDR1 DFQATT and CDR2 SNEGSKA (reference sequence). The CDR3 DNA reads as TGCAGTGCTAGAGATCTAGGGGGACTAGCCAAAAACATTCAGTACTTC. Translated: CSARDLGGLAKNIQYF.

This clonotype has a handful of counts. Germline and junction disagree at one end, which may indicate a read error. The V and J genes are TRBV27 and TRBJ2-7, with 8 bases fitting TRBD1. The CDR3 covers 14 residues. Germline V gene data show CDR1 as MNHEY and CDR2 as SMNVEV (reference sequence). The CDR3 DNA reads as TGTGCCATCAGTGATACGACAGGGGCAGAGGAGCAGTACTTC. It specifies CAISDTTGAEEQYF.

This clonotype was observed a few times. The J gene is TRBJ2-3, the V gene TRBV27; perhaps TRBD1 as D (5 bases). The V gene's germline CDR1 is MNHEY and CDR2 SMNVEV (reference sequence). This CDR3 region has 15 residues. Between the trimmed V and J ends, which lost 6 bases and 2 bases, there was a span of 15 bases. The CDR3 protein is CASSQLQAITDTQYF. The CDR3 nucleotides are TGTGCCAGCAGCCAACTACAGGCCATCACAGATACGCAGTATTTT.

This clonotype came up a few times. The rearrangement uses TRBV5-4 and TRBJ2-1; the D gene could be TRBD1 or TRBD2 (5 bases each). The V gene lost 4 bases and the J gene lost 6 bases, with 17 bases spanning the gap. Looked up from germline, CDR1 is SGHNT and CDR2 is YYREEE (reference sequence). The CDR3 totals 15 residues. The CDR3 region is CASSVGTSAVNEQFF. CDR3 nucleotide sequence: TGTGCCAGCAGCGTCGGGACCTCCGCCGTCAATGAGCAGTTCTTC. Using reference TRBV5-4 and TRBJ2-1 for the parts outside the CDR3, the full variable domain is ETGVTQSPTHLIKTRGQQVTLRCSSQSGHNTVSWYQQALGQGPQFIFQYYREEENGRGNFPPRFSGLQFPNYSSELNVNALELDDSALYLCASSVGTSAVNEQFFGPGTRLTVL.

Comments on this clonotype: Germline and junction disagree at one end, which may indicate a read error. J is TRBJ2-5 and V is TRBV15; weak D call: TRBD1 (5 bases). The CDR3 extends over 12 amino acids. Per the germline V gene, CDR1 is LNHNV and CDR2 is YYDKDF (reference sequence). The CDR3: CATSKGEENQYF. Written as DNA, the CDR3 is TGTGCCACCAGCAAAGGGGAAGAGAACCAGTACTTC. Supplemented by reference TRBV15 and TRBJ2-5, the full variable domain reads DAMVIQNPRYQVTQFGKPVTLSCSQTLNHNVMYWYQQKSSQAPKLLFHYYDKDFNNEADTPDNFQSRRPNTSFCFLDIRSPGLGDTAMYLCATSKGEENQYFGPGTRLLVL.

The CDR3 DNA is TGTGCCAGCAGCTTAGGACCCCAAAACATTCAGTACTTC. Residues: CASSLGPQNIQYF. V is TRBV11-3 and J is TRBJ2-4; no definite D call. The V end was cut by 1 base, the J end by 5 bases, with 6 bases between. CDR3 length: 13 amino acids. Germline V gene sequence: CDR1 SGHNT, CDR2 YENEEA. The full variable domain, its missing parts supplied by reference TRBV11-3 and TRBJ2-4, is EAGVVQSPRYKIIEKKQPVAFWCNPISGHNTLYWYLQNLGQGPELLIRYENEEAVDDSQLPKDRFSAERLKGVDSTLKIQPAELGDSAVYLCASSLGPQNIQYFGAGTRLSVL.